This T cell receptor beta chain was sequenced in a study of blood T cell repertoires in COVID-19. Study-level information: Acute and convalescent COVID-19 specimens originated in the United States, Italy and Spain. In each case, the material was cDNA or gDNA derived from T cells, B-cell-depleted T cells, or PBMCs.

Original analysis: Quantification of nucleated cells was approximated via reference gene primer amplification. Data came from immunoSEQ multiplex PCR; TCRdb stores just in-frame clones and leaves some out. V and J calls and clone size come straight from that table; D and trimming were deduced from the DNA. The data show about 110,000 clones, 88% seen once. V lost 3 bases and J lost 7, with 23 bases in between. This CDR3 spans 17 amino acids. The germline V gene has CDR1 LNHDA and CDR2 SQIVND (reference sequence). The TCR was taken from a human donor in a cohort sampled during active COVID-19. Sequenced material: peripheral blood. The chain carries TRBV19 and TRBJ2-3; the D gene is possibly TRBD2 (5 bases). The CDR3 reads CASSIQFGNGPLYTQYF. The DNA of the CDR3 is TGTGCCAGTAGTATCCAATTCGGGAACGGACCCCTCTATACGCAGTATTTT.